This T cell receptor beta chain derives from a study of T cell responses to AZD1222 COVID-19 vaccine. As for this clone: Its antigen is currently unknown.

Regarding the study as a whole: The breadth and depth of Spike-specific TCRs increased once two AZD1222 doses had been given. Unmutated regions of variants are reportedly targeted by nearly half of spike-specific TCRs. Baseline serostatus was positive in only a handful of AZD1222 recipients.

Germline V gene sequence: CDR1 MNHNY, CDR2 SVGAGI (reference sequence). The CDR3 is 14 residues long. V was clipped by 4 bases and J by 10 bases; unmatched bases: 5. Assay: immunoSEQ multiplex PCR; the TCRdb copy retains only in-frame clones and omits some. The table has 95,000 to 150,000 clones, 92% seen once. Pooling covered second doses at about 4 or about 12 weeks. The chain joins TRBV6-6 to TRBJ1-6, with 9 bases that match TRBD1. This sequence was found in an adult who received the AZD1222 COVID-19 vaccine. The sequenced sample was peripheral blood, obtained 28 days after the second AZD1222 dose. This CDR3 reads CASSLGQGNSPLHF. The CDR3 DNA reads TGTGCCAGCAGTTTGGGACAGGGCAACTCACCCCTCCACTTT.